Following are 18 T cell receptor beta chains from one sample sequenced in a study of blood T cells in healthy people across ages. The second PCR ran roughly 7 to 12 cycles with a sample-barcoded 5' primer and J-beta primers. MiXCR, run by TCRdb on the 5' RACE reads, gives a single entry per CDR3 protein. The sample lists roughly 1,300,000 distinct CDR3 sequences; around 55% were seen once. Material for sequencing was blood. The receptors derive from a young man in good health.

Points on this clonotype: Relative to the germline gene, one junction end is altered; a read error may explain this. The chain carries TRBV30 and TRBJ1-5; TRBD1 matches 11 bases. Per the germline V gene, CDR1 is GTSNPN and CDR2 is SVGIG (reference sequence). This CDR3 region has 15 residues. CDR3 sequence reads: CAWSARTGGSQLQHF. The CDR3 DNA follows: TGTGCCTGGAGTGCCCGGACAGGGGGCTCCCAGCTCCAGCATTTT.

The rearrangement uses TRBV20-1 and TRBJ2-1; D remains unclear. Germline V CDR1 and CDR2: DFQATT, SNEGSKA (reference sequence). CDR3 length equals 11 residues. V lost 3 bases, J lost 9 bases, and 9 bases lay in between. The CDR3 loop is CSASRRGEQFF. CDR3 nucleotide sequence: TGCAGTGCTAGCAGGAGAGGTGAGCAGTTCTTC.

In nucleotides, the CDR3 is TGTGCCAGCAGACAAGTTCCCCAAGGACCCGGCGAGCAGTACTTC. Translation gives CASRQVPQGPGEQYF. The V gene is TRBV6-2 or TRBV6-3, the J gene TRBJ2-7; no reliable D call. V lost 6 bases and J 6 bases, leaving 21 bases between the germline ends. Germline CDR1 reads MNHEY; CDR2 reads SVGEGT. The CDR3 is made up of 15 amino acids.

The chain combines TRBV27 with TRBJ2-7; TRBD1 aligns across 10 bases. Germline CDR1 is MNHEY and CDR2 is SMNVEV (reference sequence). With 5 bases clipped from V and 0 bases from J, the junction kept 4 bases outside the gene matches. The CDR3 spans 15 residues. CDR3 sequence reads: CASSGGQGISYEQYF. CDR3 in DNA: TGTGCCAGCAGTGGGGGACAGGGGATCTCCTACGAGCAGTACTTC.

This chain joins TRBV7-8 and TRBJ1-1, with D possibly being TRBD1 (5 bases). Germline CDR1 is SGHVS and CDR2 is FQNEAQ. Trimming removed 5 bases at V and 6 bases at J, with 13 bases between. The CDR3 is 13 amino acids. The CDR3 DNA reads TGTGCCAGCAGCCGATGGGACTTTCCTGAAGCTTTCTTT. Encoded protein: CASSRWDFPEAFF. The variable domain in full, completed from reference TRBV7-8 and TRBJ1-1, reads GAGVSQSPRYKVAKRGQDVALRCDPISGHVSLFWYQQALGQGPEFLTYFQNEAQLDKSGLPSDRFFAERPEGSVSTLKIQRTQQEDSAVYLCASSRWDFPEAFFGQGTRLTVV.

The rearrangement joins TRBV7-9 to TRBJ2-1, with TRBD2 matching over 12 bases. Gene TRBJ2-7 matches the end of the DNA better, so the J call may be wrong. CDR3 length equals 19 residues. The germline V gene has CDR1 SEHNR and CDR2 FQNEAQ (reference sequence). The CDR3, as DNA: TGTGCCAGCAGCCCCAGGACTAGCGGGGATCTTAGCTCCTACAATGAGCAGTACTTC. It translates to CASSPRTSGDLSSYNEQYF.

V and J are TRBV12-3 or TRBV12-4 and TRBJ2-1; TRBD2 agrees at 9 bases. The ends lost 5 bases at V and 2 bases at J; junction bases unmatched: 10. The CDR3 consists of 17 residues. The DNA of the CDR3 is TGTGCCAGCAGTCCCCGCGCTAGCGGGAACACCTACAATGAGCAGTTCTTC. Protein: CASSPRASGNTYNEQFF.

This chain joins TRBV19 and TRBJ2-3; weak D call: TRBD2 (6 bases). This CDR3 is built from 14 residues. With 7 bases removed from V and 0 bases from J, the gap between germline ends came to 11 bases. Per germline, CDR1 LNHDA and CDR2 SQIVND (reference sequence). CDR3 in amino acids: CASMRGLSTDTQYF. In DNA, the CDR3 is TGTGCCAGTATGCGGGGTCTAAGCACAGATACGCAGTATTTT.

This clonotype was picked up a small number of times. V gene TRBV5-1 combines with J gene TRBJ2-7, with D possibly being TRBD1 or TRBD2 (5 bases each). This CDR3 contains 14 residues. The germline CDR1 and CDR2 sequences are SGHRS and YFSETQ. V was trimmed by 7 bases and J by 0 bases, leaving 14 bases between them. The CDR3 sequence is CASSGTVGSYEQYF. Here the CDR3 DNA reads TGCGCCAGCTCGGGGACGGTGGGCTCCTACGAGCAGTACTTC.

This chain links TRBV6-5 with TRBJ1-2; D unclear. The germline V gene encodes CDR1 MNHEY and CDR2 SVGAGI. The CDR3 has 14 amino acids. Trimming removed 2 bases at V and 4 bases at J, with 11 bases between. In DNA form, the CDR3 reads TGTGCCAGCAGTTACGTCGGTGGTAGCTATGGCTACACCTTC. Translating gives CASSYVGGSYGYTF.

The CDR3 DNA reads as TGCAGTGCCCACGGGGGAGGGGACCATTCACCCCTCCACTTT. The encoded protein is CSAHGGGDHSPLHF. The chain joins TRBV20-1 to TRBJ1-6, with D possibly TRBD1 on 5 matching bases. This CDR3 contains 14 residues. CDR1 is DFQATT and CDR2 is SNEGSKA in the germline V gene (reference sequence). V dropped 6 bases and J dropped 8 bases, with 17 bases sitting between them.

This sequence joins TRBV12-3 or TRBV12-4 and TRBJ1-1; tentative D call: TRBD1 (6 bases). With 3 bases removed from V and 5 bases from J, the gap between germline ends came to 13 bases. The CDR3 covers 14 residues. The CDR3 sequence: CASSFGGAWTEAFF. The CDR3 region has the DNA TGTGCCAGCAGTTTTGGGGGGGCATGGACTGAAGCTTTCTTT.

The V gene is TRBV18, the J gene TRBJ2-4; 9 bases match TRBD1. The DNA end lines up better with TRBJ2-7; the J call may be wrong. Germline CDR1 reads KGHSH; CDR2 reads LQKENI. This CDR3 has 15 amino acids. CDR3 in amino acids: CASSPRDRELYEQYF. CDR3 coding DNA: TGTGCCAGCTCACCTAGGGACAGGGAACTCTACGAGCAGTACTTC.

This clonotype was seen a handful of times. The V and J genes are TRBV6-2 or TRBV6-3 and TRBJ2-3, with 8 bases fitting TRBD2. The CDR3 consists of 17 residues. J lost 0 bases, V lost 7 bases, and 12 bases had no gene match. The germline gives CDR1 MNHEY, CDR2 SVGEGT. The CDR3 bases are TGTGCCAGCAACCTCAACGGGGGCGGGGGGAGCACAGATACGCAGTATTTT. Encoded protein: CASNLNGGGGSTDTQYF.

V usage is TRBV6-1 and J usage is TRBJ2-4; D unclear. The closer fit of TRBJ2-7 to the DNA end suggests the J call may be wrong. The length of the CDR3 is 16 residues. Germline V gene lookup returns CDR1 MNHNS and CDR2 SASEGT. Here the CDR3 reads CASSDNKALGRYEQYF. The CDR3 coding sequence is TGTGCCAGCAGTGACAACAAGGCGCTCGGACGCTACGAGCAGTACTTC.

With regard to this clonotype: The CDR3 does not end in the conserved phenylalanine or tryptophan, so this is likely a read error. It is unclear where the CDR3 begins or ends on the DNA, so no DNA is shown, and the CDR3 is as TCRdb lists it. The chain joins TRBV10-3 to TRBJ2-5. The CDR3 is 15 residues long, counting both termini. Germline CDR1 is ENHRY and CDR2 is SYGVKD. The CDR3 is CAISESETDGYTFGS.

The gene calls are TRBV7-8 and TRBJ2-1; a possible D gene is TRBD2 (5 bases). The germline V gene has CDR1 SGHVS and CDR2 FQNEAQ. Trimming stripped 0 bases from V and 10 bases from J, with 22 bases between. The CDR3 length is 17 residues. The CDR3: CASSLAYYVNPSGEQFF. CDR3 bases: TGTGCCAGCAGCTTAGCCTACTACGTCAACCCATCGGGGGAGCAGTTCTTC.

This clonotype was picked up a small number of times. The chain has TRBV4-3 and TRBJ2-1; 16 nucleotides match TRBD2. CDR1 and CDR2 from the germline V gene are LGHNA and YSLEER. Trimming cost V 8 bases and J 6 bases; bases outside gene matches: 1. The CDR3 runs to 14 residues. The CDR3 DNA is TGCGCCAGCGGGACTAGCGGGGGGGTCAATGAGCAGTTCTTC. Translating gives CASGTSGGVNEQFF.